This entry features one T cell receptor (beta chain) sequence. Its antigen is undetermined. The data are from a study of response to subunit inactivated influenza vaccine. Points from the study as a whole: Only a handful of new T cells, the authors suggested, are recruited with each seasonal influenza vaccination.

Via MiXCR, TCRdb re-called the RT-PCR reads, giving one row per CDR3 protein. This table has more than 250,000 distinct CDR3 sequences, roughly 22% appearing once. The source material was PBMCs from blood, sampled less than 22 months after vaccination. This TCR was recovered from a man aged 45 to 70 who received an inactivated influenza vaccine.

As DNA, the CDR3 is TGCAGTGCTTCCGGGGGGGCGGACGTAGGCGAGCAGTACTTC. As protein: CSASGGADVGEQYF. This chain joins TRBV20-1 and TRBJ2-7, with 8 bases that match TRBD2. Germline assignment: CDR1 DFQATT and CDR2 SNEGSKA (reference sequence). The V gene end was trimmed by 5 bases and the J gene end by 6 bases; junction bases not matched to a gene: 12. The CDR3 has 14 residues.